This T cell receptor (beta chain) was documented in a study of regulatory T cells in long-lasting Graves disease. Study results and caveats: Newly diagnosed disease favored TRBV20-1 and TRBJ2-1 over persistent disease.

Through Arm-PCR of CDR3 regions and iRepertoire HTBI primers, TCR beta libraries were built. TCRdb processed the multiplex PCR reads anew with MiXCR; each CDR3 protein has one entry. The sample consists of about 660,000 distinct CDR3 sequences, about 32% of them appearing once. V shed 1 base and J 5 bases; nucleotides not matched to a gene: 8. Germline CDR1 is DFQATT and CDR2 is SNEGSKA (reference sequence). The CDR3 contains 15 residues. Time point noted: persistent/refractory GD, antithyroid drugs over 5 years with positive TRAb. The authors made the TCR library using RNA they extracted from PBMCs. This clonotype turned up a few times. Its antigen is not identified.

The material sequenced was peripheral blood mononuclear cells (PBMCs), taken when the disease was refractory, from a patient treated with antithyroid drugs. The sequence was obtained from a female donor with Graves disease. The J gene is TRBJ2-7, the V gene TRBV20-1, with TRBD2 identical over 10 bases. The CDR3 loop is CSARVLGLAGDEQYF. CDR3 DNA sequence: TGCAGTGCTAGAGTCCTTGGCCTAGCGGGAGACGAGCAGTACTTC.